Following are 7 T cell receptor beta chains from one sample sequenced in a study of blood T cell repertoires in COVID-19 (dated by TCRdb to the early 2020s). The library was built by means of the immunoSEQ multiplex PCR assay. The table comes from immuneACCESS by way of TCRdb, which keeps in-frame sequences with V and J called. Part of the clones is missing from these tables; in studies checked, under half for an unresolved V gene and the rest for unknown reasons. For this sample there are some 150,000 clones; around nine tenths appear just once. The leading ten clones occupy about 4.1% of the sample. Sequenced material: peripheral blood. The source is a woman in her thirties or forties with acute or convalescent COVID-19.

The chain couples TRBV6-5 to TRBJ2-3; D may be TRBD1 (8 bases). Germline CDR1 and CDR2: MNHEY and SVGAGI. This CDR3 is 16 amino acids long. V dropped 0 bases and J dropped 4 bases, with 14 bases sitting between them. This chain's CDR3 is CASSYSRQGRADTQYF. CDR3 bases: TGTGCCAGCAGTTACTCGAGACAGGGGAGGGCAGATACGCAGTATTTT.

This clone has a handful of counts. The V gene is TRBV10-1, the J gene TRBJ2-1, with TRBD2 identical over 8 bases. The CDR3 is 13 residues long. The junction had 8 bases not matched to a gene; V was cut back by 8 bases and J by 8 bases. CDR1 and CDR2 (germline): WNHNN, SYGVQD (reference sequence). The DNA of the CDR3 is TGCGCCAGCCGGAGCGGGGGAGGATATGAGCAGTTCTTC. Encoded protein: CASRSGGGYEQFF.

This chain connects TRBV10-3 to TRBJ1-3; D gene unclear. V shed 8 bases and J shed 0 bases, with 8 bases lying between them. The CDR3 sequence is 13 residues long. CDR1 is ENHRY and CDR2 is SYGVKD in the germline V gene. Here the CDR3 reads CAIGGFSGNTIYF. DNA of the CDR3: TGTGCCATCGGAGGATTCTCTGGAAACACCATATATTTT.

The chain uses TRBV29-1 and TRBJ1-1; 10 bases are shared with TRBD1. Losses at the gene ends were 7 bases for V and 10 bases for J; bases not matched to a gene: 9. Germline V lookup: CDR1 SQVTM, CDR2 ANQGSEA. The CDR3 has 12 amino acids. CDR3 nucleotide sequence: TGCAGCGGTCTACCTGACAGGGGGCGAGCTTTCTTT. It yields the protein CSGLPDRGRAFF.

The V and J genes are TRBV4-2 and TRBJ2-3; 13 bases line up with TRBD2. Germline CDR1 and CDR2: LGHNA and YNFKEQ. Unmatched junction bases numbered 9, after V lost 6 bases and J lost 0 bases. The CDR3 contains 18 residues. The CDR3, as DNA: TGTGCCAGCAGGGCTGGGACTAGCGGGAACCCTAGCACAGATACGCAGTATTTT. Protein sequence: CASRAGTSGNPSTDTQYF.

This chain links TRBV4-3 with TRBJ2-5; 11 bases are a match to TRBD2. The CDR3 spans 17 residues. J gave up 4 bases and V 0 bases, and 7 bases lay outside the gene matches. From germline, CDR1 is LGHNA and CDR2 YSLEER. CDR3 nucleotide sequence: TGCGCCAGCAGCCAAGATCCCGTGACTAGCGGGGTAGAGACCCAGTACTTC. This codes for CASSQDPVTSGVETQYF.

The CDR3 reads CASSLRNRVNEQFF. DNA of the CDR3: TGCGCCAGCAGCCTCAGAAACAGGGTAAATGAGCAGTTCTTC. This chain links TRBV5-1 with TRBJ2-1; D may be TRBD1 (6 bases). Germline CDR1 SGHRS, CDR2 YFSETQ. This CDR3 is built from 14 residues. Trimming left V 4 bases short and J 7 bases short, with 15 bases between.